One and the same sample provided the 28 T cell receptor beta chains below, sequenced in a study of regulatory T cells in long-lasting Graves disease. Investigators prepared the TCR beta libraries by applying iRepertoire HTBI primers and Arm-PCR of CDR3 regions. MiXCR, run by TCRdb on the multiplex PCR reads, gives a single entry per CDR3 protein. The sample carries some 350,000 distinct CDR3 sequences, 15% to 20% recorded once. As to time point: newly diagnosed GD, antithyroid drugs for less than 3 months. The TCR library was made from RNA extracted from PBMCs. These data also formed part of another study, on T cells in Graves' hyperthyroidism and ophthalmopathy.

Sequenced material: peripheral blood mononuclear cells (PBMCs), taken at new diagnosis, from a patient treated with antithyroid drugs. The receptors come from a woman aged 18-29 years with Graves disease.

There are many counts of this clonotype. V is TRBV3-1 and J is TRBJ2-7, with 8 bases lining up with TRBD2. Germline lookup yields CDR1 LGHDT and CDR2 YNNKEL (reference sequence). The CDR3 is made up of 14 amino acids. The J segment lost 5 bases and the V segment lost 4 bases, leaving 7 bases of the junction unmatched. The CDR3 loop is CASSLGGGPDEQYF. The CDR3 nucleotides read TGTGCCAGCAGCCTCGGGGGGGGGCCCGACGAGCAGTACTTC.

The rearrangement joins TRBV4-2 to TRBJ2-1; 8 nucleotides match TRBD2. CDR1 and CDR2 (germline): LGHNA, YNFKEQ. The CDR3 runs 17 residues. Germline trimming cut 4 bases from V and 8 bases from J; bases unmatched to any gene: 16. The CDR3 reads CASSPGDVGTSGYEQFF. CDR3 DNA sequence: TGTGCCAGCAGCCCTGGCGACGTAGGGACTAGTGGATATGAGCAGTTCTTC.

At least ten counts were recorded for this clonotype. The chain carries TRBV28 and TRBJ1-1, with 7 positions matching TRBD1. The trim removed 3 bases at V and 5 bases at J, leaving 9 bases unmatched. Looked up from germline, CDR1 is MDHEN and CDR2 is SYDVKM. This CDR3 spans 15 amino acids. The CDR3 sequence is CASSFRTGGGTEAFF. The CDR3 region has the DNA TGTGCCAGCAGTTTTCGGACAGGAGGGGGAACTGAAGCTTTCTTT. Drawing the rest from reference TRBV28 and TRBJ1-1, the complete variable domain is DVKVTQSSRYLVKRTGEKVFLECVQDMDHENMFWYRQDPGLGLRLIYFSYDVKMKEKGDIPEGYSVSREKKERFSLILESASTNQTSMYLCASSFRTGGGTEAFFGQGTRLTVV.

The CDR3 DNA sequence: TGCAGTGCTAGGACAGGGGTCAACTATGGCTACACCTTC. Translation: CSARTGVNYGYTF. The gene calls are TRBV20-1 and TRBJ1-2; 8 bases agree with TRBD1. From germline, CDR1 is DFQATT and CDR2 SNEGSKA (reference sequence). J lost 2 bases, V lost 3 bases, and 2 bases had no gene match. This CDR3 comprises 13 residues.

This clonotype turned up a few times. J is TRBJ1-2 and V is TRBV28; 8 bases agree with TRBD1. V lost 3 bases and J lost 8; bases outside the gene matches: 14. This CDR3 region has 16 residues. CDR1 and CDR2 (germline): MDHEN, SYDVKM. The CDR3 is CASSFPEGRGQKGYTF. CDR3 DNA: TGTGCCAGCAGTTTTCCGGAGGGCAGGGGGCAGAAAGGCTACACCTTC.

This clonotype was found many times. V is TRBV6-2 or TRBV6-3 and J is TRBJ2-3; D unresolved. The CDR3 loop spans 13 amino acids. Germline CDR1 reads MNHEY; CDR2 reads SVGEGT. The V end was cut by 2 bases, the J end by 6 bases, with 9 bases between. CDR3 DNA sequence: TGTGCCAGCAGTTACCCTGGCGCGGATACGCAGTATTTT. Translating gives CASSYPGADTQYF.

The chain combines TRBV9 with TRBJ1-1, with 8 bases fitting TRBD1. Looked up from germline, CDR1 is SGDLS and CDR2 is YYNGEE. The CDR3 contains 14 residues. V trimming: 4 bases; J trimming: 5 bases; junction bases outside the gene matches: 7. The CDR3 region is CASSPRDRRTEAFF. The CDR3 DNA reads TGTGCCAGCAGCCCCCGGGACAGGAGGACTGAAGCTTTCTTT.

This clonotype was observed a few times. The chain carries TRBV28 and TRBJ2-7, with D perhaps matching TRBD1 (5 bases). V was pared by 2 bases and J by 0 bases, with 14 bases between. This CDR3 comprises 16 residues. Germline-derived CDR1 and CDR2 are MDHEN and SYDVKM. CDR3 region: CASSLRGVRSSYEQYF. Written as DNA, the CDR3 is TGTGCCAGCAGTTTAAGGGGCGTCCGGAGCTCCTACGAGCAGTACTTC.

A word on this clonotype: This may be a read error, as it is one base from a much larger clone. The J gene is TRBJ2-7, the V gene TRBV28; D possibly corresponds to TRBD2 (6 bases). Germline V gene data show CDR1 as MDHEN and CDR2 as SYDVKM. The germline V and J ends were trimmed by 6 bases and 7 bases, with 19 bases remaining between them. The CDR3 covers 14 residues. In DNA form, the CDR3 reads TGTGCCAGCAGCCGGACTACCCTGCCGAGAGAGCAGTACTTC. This translates into CASSRTTLPREQYF.

In this sample, this clonotype turned up many times. The rearrangement uses TRBV4-2 and TRBJ1-2, with TRBD1 as a possible D gene (5 bases). Germline V lookup: CDR1 LGHNA, CDR2 YNFKEQ. The CDR3 length is 15 residues. Trimming shortened V by 4 bases and J by 0 bases, and 12 bases separated the two germline ends. The CDR3, as DNA: TGTGCCAGCAGCCTCGACAGTTTAGCTAACTATGGCTACACCTTC. It translates to CASSLDSLANYGYTF.

At least ten counts were recorded for this clonotype. This chain joins TRBV7-9 and TRBJ1-4; D remains unclear. V lost 1 base to trimming and J lost 7 bases, with 7 bases between them. This CDR3 contains 13 residues. CDR1 SEHNR and CDR2 FQNEAQ come from the germline V gene (reference sequence). The CDR3 sequence: CASSLVDVEKLFF. The CDR3 DNA sequence: TGTGCCAGCAGCTTAGTCGATGTTGAAAAACTGTTTTTT.

This clonotype was seen ten or more times. The chain employs TRBV28 and TRBJ2-3, with D unclear. The CDR3 extends over 14 amino acids. V gave up 5 bases and J gave up 2 bases, with 11 bases separating them. The V gene's germline CDR1 is MDHEN and CDR2 SYDVKM. CDR3 residues: CASSRTTNTDTQYF. The CDR3 bases are TGTGCCAGCAGTCGGACGACCAACACAGATACGCAGTATTTT.

The sample holds a few counts of this clonotype. The chain joins TRBV6-1 to TRBJ1-4, with unresolved D. This CDR3 has 15 residues. In germline, CDR1 is MNHNS, CDR2 SASEGT. Trimming removed 3 bases at V and 7 bases at J, with 15 bases between. As DNA, the CDR3 is TGTGCCAGCAGTGAGGGAGGCGGATGGAGTGAAAAACTGTTTTTT. Encoded protein: CASSEGGGWSEKLFF.

The chain is built from TRBV20-1 and TRBJ2-7; D call uncertain. Trimming shortened V by 1 base and J by 0 bases, and 10 bases separated the two germline ends. Per the germline V gene, CDR1 is DFQATT and CDR2 is SNEGSKA (reference sequence). The CDR3 runs 14 residues. The DNA for the CDR3 is TGCAGTGCTAGAGCCCCTATTACCTCCTACGAGCAGTACTTC. This codes for CSARAPITSYEQYF.

Only a few counts were recorded for this clonotype. The chain is built from TRBV20-1 and TRBJ2-2; D is unresolved. The ends were cut back, 2 bases at V and 1 base at J, with 8 bases in the middle. The CDR3 extends over 14 amino acids. CDR1 and CDR2 (germline): DFQATT, SNEGSKA (reference sequence). CDR3 nucleotide sequence: TGCAGTGCTAGACCCACCGAGAACACCGGGGAGCTGTTTTTT. Its translation is CSARPTENTGELFF.

Comment on this clonotype: A much larger clone is a single base away; this may be a read error. This chain joins TRBV18 and TRBJ2-1; D is perhaps TRBD2 (6 bases). V dropped 2 bases and J dropped 6 bases, with 14 bases sitting between them. The CDR3 has 15 residues. CDR1 is KGHSH, CDR2 LQKENI, per germline. Here the CDR3 reads CASSPGGPTGNEQFF. The CDR3 DNA reads as TGTGCCAGCTCACCAGGAGGGCCTACCGGCAATGAGCAGTTCTTC. Full variable domain (rest looked up from reference TRBV18 and TRBJ2-1): NAGVMQNPRHLVRRRGQEARLRCSPMKGHSHVYWYRQLPEEGLKFMVYLQKENIIDESGMPKERFSAEFPKEGPSILRIQQVVRGDSAAYFCASSPGGPTGNEQFFGPGTRLTVL.

The V and J genes are TRBV20-1 and TRBJ1-1; 9 bases match TRBD1. CDR3 length equals 12 residues. Per germline, CDR1 DFQATT and CDR2 SNEGSKA (reference sequence). V lost 5 bases and J lost 4; bases outside the gene matches: 2. The DNA for the CDR3 is TGCAGTGCTGAGACAGGGGGCACTGAAGCTTTCTTT. It is translated as CSAETGGTEAFF.

In this sample, this clonotype turned up many times. The J gene is TRBJ2-7, the V gene TRBV24-1; 7 nucleotides match TRBD2. The CDR3 is 15 amino acids. The germline V gene encodes CDR1 KGHDR and CDR2 SFDVKD. Losses at the gene ends were 6 bases for V and 2 bases for J; bases not matched to a gene: 9. The CDR3 DNA reads TGTGCCACCAGTATGGGAGGGCGCCCCACCTACGAGCAGTACTTC. It is translated as CATSMGGRPTYEQYF.

This clonotype was seen only a few times. The rearrangement uses TRBV11-2 and TRBJ2-1; a weak D match, TRBD2 (7 bases). Trimming cost V 2 bases and J 8 bases, with 13 bases left between them. This CDR3 is 14 amino acids long. The germline gives CDR1 SGHAT, CDR2 FQNNGV. The chain's CDR3 is CASSLTGGVYEQFF. In DNA, the CDR3 is TGTGCCAGCAGCTTAACGGGGGGCGTATATGAGCAGTTCTTC.

The V and J genes are TRBV6-1 and TRBJ1-1; 8 bases are shared with TRBD1. V dropped 4 bases and J dropped 6; count of bases not matched to a gene: 7. The CDR3 has 14 residues. CDR1 and CDR2 (germline): MNHNS, SASEGT. This CDR3 reads CASSGSQGVAEAFF. DNA of the CDR3: TGTGCCAGCAGTGGCTCACAGGGGGTTGCTGAAGCTTTCTTT.

The rearrangement uses TRBV29-1 and TRBJ1-6, with TRBD1 matching 8 bases. After removal of 6 bases from V and 0 bases from J, the junction contained 4 bases not matched to a gene. CDR3 length: 15 residues. Germline V lookup: CDR1 SQVTM, CDR2 ANQGSEA. This chain's CDR3 is CSVRQGSSYNSPLHF. As DNA, the CDR3 is TGCAGCGTCCGACAGGGGAGCTCCTATAATTCACCCCTCCACTTT.

This clonotype was recorded at least ten times. CDR3 region: CASRQTGKDNEQFF. As DNA, the CDR3 is TGTGCCAGCAGGCAGACAGGGAAAGACAATGAGCAGTTCTTC. V gene TRBV7-9 combines with J gene TRBJ2-1; 7 bases map to TRBD1. Germline V gene sequence: CDR1 SEHNR, CDR2 FQNEAQ (reference sequence). This CDR3 has 14 residues. V gave up 6 bases and J gave up 5 bases; unmatched junction bases: 7.

CDR3 region: CASSRRNTGELFF. The CDR3 DNA reads TGCGCCAGCAGCCGACGGAACACCGGGGAGCTGTTTTTT. This chain joins TRBV5-1 and TRBJ2-2, with D uncertain. Trimming stripped 4 bases from V and 1 base from J, with 5 bases between. This CDR3 is built from 13 residues. Germline V lookup: CDR1 SGHRS, CDR2 YFSETQ.

The CDR3 protein is CASSEGLRGLGSNEQFF. The CDR3 nucleotides read TGTGCCAGCAGTGAAGGGCTCCGGGGGCTGGGAAGTAATGAGCAGTTCTTC. The genes are TRBV25-1 and TRBJ2-1; either TRBD1 or TRBD2 may fit D (6 bases each). Per germline, CDR1 MGHDK and CDR2 SYGVNS. This CDR3 region has 17 residues. Deletions cut 2 bases from V and 7 bases from J, with 21 bases between.

The sample holds many counts of this clonotype. The chain carries TRBV12-3 or TRBV12-4 and TRBJ2-1; D uncertain. Trimming removed 3 bases at V and 4 bases at J, with 7 bases between. There are 13 residues in the CDR3. The CDR3 loop is CASSFSSYNEQFF. DNA of the CDR3: TGTGCCAGCAGTTTCAGTTCTTACAATGAGCAGTTCTTC.

This clonotype was found many times. The V and J genes are TRBV9 and TRBJ2-7; 9 bases match TRBD1. Germline assignment: CDR1 SGDLS and CDR2 YYNGEE. The V gene end was trimmed by 0 bases and the J gene end by 7 bases; junction bases not matched to a gene: 8. The CDR3 contains 15 residues. The CDR3 nucleotides are TGTGCCAGCAGCGTAGGACAGGGGGGGATCTATGAGCAGTACTTC. Protein: CASSVGQGGIYEQYF.

The V gene is TRBV20-1, the J gene TRBJ1-1; 7 positions match TRBD1. CDR1 and CDR2 (germline): DFQATT, SNEGSKA (reference sequence). The CDR3 is made up of 14 amino acids. The V and J ends lost 2 bases and 5 bases, in that order; junction bases with no gene match: 8. This CDR3 reads CSARKRGPGTEAFF. The DNA of the CDR3 is TGCAGTGCTAGAAAAAGGGGGCCGGGGACTGAAGCTTTCTTT.

This clonotype was counted at least ten times. This sequence joins TRBV3-1 and TRBJ2-7; possibly TRBD1 for D (6 bases). Germline V gives CDR1 LGHDT, CDR2 YNNKEL (reference sequence). This CDR3 comprises 15 residues. Trimming removed 4 bases at V and 7 bases at J, with 20 bases between. As DNA, the CDR3 is TGTGCCAGCAGCCCAACAGGGTCCGCCTTGGGGGAGCAGTACTTC. Translated: CASSPTGSALGEQYF.